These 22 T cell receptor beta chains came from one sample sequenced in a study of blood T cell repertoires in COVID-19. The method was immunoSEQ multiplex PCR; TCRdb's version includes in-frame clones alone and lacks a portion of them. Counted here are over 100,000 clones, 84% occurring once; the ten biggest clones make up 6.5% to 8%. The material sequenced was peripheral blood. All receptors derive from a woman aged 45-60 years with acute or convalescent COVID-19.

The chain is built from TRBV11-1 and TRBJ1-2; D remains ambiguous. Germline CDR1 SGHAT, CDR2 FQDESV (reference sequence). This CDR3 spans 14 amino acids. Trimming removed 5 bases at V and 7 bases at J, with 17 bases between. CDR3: CASSLTGKSGGYTF. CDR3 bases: TGTGCCAGCAGCCTAACGGGGAAGAGCGGTGGCTACACCTTC.

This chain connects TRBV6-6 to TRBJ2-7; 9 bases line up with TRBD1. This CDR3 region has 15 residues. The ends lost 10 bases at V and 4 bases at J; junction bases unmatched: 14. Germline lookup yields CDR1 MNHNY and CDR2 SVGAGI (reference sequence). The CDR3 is CATQRSGQGEYEQYF. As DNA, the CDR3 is TGTGCCACTCAAAGGTCGGGACAGGGAGAGTACGAGCAGTACTTC.

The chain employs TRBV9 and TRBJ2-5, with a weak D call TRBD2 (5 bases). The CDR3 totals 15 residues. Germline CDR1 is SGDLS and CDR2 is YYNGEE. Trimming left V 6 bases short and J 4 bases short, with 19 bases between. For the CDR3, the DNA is TGTGCCAGCACCACCAGCGGTTACCGAGGAGAGACCCAGTACTTC. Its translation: CASTTSGYRGETQYF.

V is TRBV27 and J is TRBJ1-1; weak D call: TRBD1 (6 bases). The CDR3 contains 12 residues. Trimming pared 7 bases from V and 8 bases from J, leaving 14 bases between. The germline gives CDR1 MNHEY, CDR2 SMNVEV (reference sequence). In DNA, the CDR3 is TGTGCCAGCACTACAACACAGGGAGAAGCTTTCTTT. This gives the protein CASTTTQGEAFF.

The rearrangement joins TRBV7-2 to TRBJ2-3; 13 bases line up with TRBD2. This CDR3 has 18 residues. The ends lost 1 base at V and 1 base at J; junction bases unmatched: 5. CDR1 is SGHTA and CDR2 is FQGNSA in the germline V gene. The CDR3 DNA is TGTGCCAGCAGCTTAGGACTAGCGGGGGGAGGTCGCACAGATACGCAGTATTTT. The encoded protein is CASSLGLAGGGRTDTQYF.

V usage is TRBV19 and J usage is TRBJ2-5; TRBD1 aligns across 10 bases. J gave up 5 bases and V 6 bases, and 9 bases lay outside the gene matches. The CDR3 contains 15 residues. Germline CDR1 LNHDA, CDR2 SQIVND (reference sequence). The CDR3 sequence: CASSIPGQGKETQYF. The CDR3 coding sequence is TGTGCCAGTAGCATACCGGGACAGGGGAAGGAGACCCAGTACTTC.

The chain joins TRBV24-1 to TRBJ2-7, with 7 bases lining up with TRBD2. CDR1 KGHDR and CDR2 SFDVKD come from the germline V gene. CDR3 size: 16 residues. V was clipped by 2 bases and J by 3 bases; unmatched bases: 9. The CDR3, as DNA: TGTGCCACCAGTGATTCCACCCTCCCTAGCGGCTACGAGCAGTACTTC. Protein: CATSDSTLPSGYEQYF.

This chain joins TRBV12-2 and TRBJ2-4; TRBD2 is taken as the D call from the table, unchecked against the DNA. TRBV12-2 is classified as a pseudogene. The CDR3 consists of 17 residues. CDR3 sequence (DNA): TGTGCAAGTCGCTTAGTAACGGGGGGGAGAGCCAAAAACATTCAGTACTTC. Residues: CASRLVTGGRAKNIQYF.

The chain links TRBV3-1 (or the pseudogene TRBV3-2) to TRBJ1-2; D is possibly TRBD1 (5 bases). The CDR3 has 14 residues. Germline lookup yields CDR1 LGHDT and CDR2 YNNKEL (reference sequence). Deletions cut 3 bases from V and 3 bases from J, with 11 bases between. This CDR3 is CASSHWGDDYGYTF. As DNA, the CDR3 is TGTGCCAGCAGCCACTGGGGGGACGACTATGGCTACACCTTC.

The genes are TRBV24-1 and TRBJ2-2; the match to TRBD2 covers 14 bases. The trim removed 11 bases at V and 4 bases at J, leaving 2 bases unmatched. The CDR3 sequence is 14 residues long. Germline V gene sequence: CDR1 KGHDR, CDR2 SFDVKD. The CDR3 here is CASGLAGGTGELFF. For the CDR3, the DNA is TGTGCCAGCGGACTAGCGGGGGGCACCGGGGAGCTGTTTTTT.

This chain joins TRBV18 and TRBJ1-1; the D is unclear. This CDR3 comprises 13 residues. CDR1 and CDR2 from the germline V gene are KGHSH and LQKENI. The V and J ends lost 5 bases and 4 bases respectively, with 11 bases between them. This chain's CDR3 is CASSIGETTEAFF. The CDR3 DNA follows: TGTGCCAGCTCAATCGGGGAGACCACTGAAGCTTTCTTT.

This chain's CDR3 is CASSLEGARGTDTQYF. For the CDR3, the DNA is TGTGCCAGCAGCTTGGAAGGGGCTAGGGGCACAGATACGCAGTATTTT. J is TRBJ2-3 and V is TRBV5-8; D possibly corresponds to TRBD1 (5 bases). Looked up from germline, CDR1 is SGHTS and CDR2 is YDEGEE. This CDR3 has 16 amino acids. V was shortened by 0 bases and J by 1 base, with 12 bases between the two germline ends.

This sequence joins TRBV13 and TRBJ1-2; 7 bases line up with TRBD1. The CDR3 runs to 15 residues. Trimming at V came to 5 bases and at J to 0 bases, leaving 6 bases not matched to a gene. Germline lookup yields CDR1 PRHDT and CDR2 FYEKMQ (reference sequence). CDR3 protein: CASSQGTVANYGYTF. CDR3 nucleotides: TGTGCCAGCAGCCAAGGGACAGTAGCTAACTATGGCTACACCTTC.

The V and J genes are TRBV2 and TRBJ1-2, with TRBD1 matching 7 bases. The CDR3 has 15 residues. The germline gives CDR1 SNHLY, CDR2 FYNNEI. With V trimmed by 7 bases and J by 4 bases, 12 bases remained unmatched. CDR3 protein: CASTLGRGLGYGYTF. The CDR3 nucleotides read TGTGCCAGCACCCTCGGTAGGGGGCTCGGCTATGGCTACACCTTC. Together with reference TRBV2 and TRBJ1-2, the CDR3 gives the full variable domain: EPEVTQTPSHQVTQMGQEVILRCVPISNHLYFYWYRQILGQKVEFLVSFYNNEISEKSEIFDDQFSVERPDGSNFTLKIRSTKLEDSAMYFCASTLGRGLGYGYTFGSGTRLTVV.

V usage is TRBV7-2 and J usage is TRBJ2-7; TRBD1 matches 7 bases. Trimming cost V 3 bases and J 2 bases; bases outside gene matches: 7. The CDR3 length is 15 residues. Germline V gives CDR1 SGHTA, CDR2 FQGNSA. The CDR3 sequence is CASSFSGTDPYEQYF. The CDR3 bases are TGTGCCAGCAGCTTTTCCGGGACAGACCCCTACGAGCAGTACTTC.

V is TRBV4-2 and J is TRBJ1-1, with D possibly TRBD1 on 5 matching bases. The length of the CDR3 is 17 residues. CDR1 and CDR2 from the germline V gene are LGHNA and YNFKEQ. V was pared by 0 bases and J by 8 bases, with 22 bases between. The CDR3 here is CASSQDPGAGIPSEAFF. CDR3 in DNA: TGTGCCAGCAGCCAAGATCCTGGGGCAGGGATTCCGTCCGAAGCTTTCTTT.

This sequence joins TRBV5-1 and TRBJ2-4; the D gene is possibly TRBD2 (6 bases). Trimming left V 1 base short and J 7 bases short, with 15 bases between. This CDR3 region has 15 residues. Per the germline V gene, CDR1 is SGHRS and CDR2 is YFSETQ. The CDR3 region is CASSLTGGGVNIQYF. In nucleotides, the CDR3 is TGCGCCAGCAGCTTGACGGGCGGAGGGGTGAACATTCAGTACTTC.

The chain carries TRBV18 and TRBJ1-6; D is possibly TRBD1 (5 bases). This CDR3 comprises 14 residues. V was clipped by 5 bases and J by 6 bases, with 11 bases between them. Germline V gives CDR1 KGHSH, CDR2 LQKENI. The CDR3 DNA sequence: TGTGCCAGCTCAGTACAGGAGGGTAATTCACCCCTCCACTTT. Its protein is CASSVQEGNSPLHF.

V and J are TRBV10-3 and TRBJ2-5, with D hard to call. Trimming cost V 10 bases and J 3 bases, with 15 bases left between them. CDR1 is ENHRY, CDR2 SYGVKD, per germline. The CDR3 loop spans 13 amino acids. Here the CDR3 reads CATNHRREETQYF. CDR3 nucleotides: TGTGCCACCAATCATCGACGGGAAGAGACCCAGTACTTC.

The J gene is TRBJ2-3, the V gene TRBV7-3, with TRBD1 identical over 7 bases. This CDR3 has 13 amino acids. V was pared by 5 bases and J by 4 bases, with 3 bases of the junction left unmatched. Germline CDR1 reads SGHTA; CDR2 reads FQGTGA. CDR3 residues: CASSITGADTQYF. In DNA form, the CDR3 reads TGTGCCAGCAGCATTACAGGGGCAGATACGCAGTATTTT.

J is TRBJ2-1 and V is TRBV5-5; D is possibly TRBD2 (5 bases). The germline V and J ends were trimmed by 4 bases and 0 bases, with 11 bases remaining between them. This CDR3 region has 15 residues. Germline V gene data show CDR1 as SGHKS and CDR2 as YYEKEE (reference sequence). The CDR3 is CASSVTGSSYNEQFF. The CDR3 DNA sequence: TGTGCCAGCAGCGTGACGGGGAGCTCCTACAATGAGCAGTTCTTC.

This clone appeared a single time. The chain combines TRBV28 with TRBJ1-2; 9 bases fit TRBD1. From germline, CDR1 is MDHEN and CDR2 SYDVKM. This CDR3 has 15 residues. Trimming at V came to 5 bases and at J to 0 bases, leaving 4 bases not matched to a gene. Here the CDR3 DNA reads TGTGCCAGCAGTCAAACAGGGGGCCCTAACTATGGCTACACCTTC. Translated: CASSQTGGPNYGYTF.